This T cell receptor (beta chain) was recorded in a study of shared clonotypes between healthy human individuals. Study-level background: Donor ages ranged 18 to 49 years: a couple of women, a few men.

The repertoire was sequenced with immunoSEQ multiplex PCR; TCRdb's copy has only in-frame clones and lacks some. The data contain about 500,000 clones, around 77% of them singletons. CDR1 is SGHAT and CDR2 is FQNNGV in the germline V gene. The CDR3 spans 11 residues. V lost 11 bases and J lost 7, with 14 bases in between. This clone was counted a few times. Sequenced material: PBMCs. This chain uses TRBV11-2 with TRBJ1-1; no clear D gene. This TCR was sampled from a middle-aged woman in good health. Some clones in this sample may be carry-over from other donors' samples. CDR3 in DNA: TGTGCCGCGGGCGGAGGGTATGAAGCTTTCTTT. This sequence encodes CAAGGGYEAFF.